This TCR beta chain was documented in a study of blood T cell repertoires in COVID-19. Using immunoSEQ multiplex PCR, the repertoire was profiled, and TCRdb retains in-frame clones only, with some absent. The sample lists 250,000 to 300,000 clones; roughly 85% were seen once. The receptor's source is a man in his forties who had been exposed to COVID-19. Material for sequencing was PBMCs or T cells enriched from blood (not recorded which).

The CDR3 is CASSHNRGDTEAFF. The CDR3, as DNA: TGTGCCAGCAGCCACAACAGGGGCGACACTGAAGCTTTCTTT. The rearrangement uses TRBV5-6 and TRBJ1-1; TRBD1 aligns across 7 bases. The CDR3 spans 14 residues. Unmatched junction bases numbered 6, after V lost 4 bases and J lost 3 bases. Germline CDR1 and CDR2: SGHDT and YYEEEE.